This T cell receptor beta chain was identified during a study of blood T cell repertoires in COVID-19. TCRdb keeps only in-frame clones here, not all; method: immunoSEQ multiplex PCR. The table has 70,000 to 95,000 clones, roughly 90% seen once. Material: peripheral blood. This receptor was identified in a man aged 50 or older with COVID-19, enrolled during active disease.

This CDR3 reads CSVASGGARTGELFF. The CDR3 coding sequence is TGCAGCGTTGCTAGCGGGGGGGCTCGCACCGGGGAGCTGTTTTTT. This chain joins TRBV29-1 and TRBJ2-2; TRBD2 matches at 12 bases. The V and J ends lost 4 bases and 4 bases, in that order; junction bases with no gene match: 4. The germline V gene has CDR1 SQVTM and CDR2 ANQGSEA. CDR3 length: 15 residues.